Included here is one T cell receptor (beta chain) sequence, with context. The assay was immunoSEQ multiplex PCR, and TCRdb's table has in-frame clones only and misses some. The sample comprises some 120,000 clones, roughly 90% of which are singletons, and 4% to 5.5% rests with the top ten. This entry is derived from a study of T cell responses to AZD1222 COVID-19 vaccine. Germline V lookup: CDR1 SGHRS, CDR2 YFSETQ. Trimming shortened V by 1 base and J by 6 bases, and 11 bases separated the two germline ends. This CDR3 spans 14 amino acids. This receptor was identified in an adult in good health. The sample here was peripheral blood, taken on day 0 of AZD1222 vaccination. The V call is TRBV5-1, the J call TRBJ2-1; D is possibly TRBD1 (5 bases). In DNA, the CDR3 is TGCGCCAGCAGCTTGCAGGGCACGTCCAATGAGCAGTTCTTC. This encodes CASSLQGTSNEQFF.